The 24 T cell receptor beta chains in this list originate from one sample, sequenced in a study of T cell responses to AZD1222 COVID-19 vaccine. Clones were read by immunoSEQ multiplex PCR, and TCRdb kept only the in-frame ones, dropping some. The sample lists about 110,000 clones, about 90% seen once, with about 7.8% in the top ten. Sequences were derived from peripheral blood, sampled on day 0 of AZD1222 vaccination. The receptors were gathered from an adult in good health.

This chain uses TRBV28 with TRBJ2-5; possibly TRBD2 for D (5 bases). V lost 3 bases and J lost 6, with 17 bases in between. Germline lookup yields CDR1 MDHEN and CDR2 SYDVKM. The CDR3 runs to 15 residues. The CDR3 spells CASSLVGVRSKTQYF. CDR3 sequence (DNA): TGTGCCAGCAGTTTGGTCGGGGTCAGATCGAAGACCCAGTACTTC.

The chain has TRBV4-2 and TRBJ2-1; 9 bases are shared with TRBD2. CDR3 length: 16 residues. The germline V gene has CDR1 LGHNA and CDR2 YNFKEQ. J was trimmed by 7 bases and V by 0 bases; bases with no gene match: 7. CDR3 region: CASSQESGGPKNEQFF. CDR3 nucleotide sequence: TGTGCCAGCAGCCAAGAAAGCGGGGGGCCGAAGAATGAGCAGTTCTTC.

V gene TRBV6-5 combines with J gene TRBJ2-3; D is possibly TRBD1 (6 bases). Germline CDR1 reads MNHEY; CDR2 reads SVGAGI. Trimming removed 0 bases at V and 9 bases at J, with 10 bases between. CDR3 length equals 13 residues. CDR3 coding DNA: TGTGCCAGCAGTTACTCCGGGACACGGACGCAGTATTTT. As protein: CASSYSGTRTQYF.

The rearrangement uses TRBV14 and TRBJ1-2, with D uncertain. The CDR3 has 14 residues. Germline CDR1 reads SGHDN; CDR2 reads FVKESK. Trimming cost V 0 bases and J 4 bases, with 9 bases left between them. The CDR3 DNA follows: TGTGCCAGCAGCCAAGACGTAGTTCTCTATGGCTACACCTTC. As protein: CASSQDVVLYGYTF.

The genes are TRBV6-1 and TRBJ1-1, with no clear D. The V gene's germline CDR1 is MNHNS and CDR2 SASEGT. Trimming removed 1 base at V and 2 bases at J, with 5 bases between. The CDR3 has 13 residues. CDR3: CASSEDHNTEAFF. The CDR3 DNA is TGTGCCAGCAGTGAAGATCATAACACTGAAGCTTTCTTT.

This clone was counted a single time. This rearrangement joins TRBV11-2 to TRBJ1-1; weak D call: TRBD1 (6 bases). V was trimmed by 1 base and J by 3 bases, leaving 12 bases between them. The CDR3 sequence is 15 residues long. CDR1 is SGHAT and CDR2 is FQNNGV in the germline V gene. This CDR3 reads CASSLARGRYTEAFF. The CDR3 nucleotides are TGTGCCAGCAGCTTAGCTAGGGGGAGATACACTGAAGCTTTCTTT.

The rearrangement links TRBV4-2 to TRBJ1-3, with 11 bases that match TRBD1. This CDR3 contains 20 residues. Germline CDR1 LGHNA, CDR2 YNFKEQ. The junction had 10 bases not matched to a gene; V was cut back by 0 bases and J by 0 bases. This chain's CDR3 is CASSQDHGQGAKASGNTIYF. The CDR3 DNA follows: TGTGCCAGCAGCCAAGATCATGGACAGGGGGCGAAAGCCTCTGGAAACACCATATATTTT.

The rearrangement joins TRBV6-6 to TRBJ2-2; D uncertain. Germline values: CDR1 MNHNY, CDR2 SVGAGI (reference sequence). There are 13 residues in the CDR3. V lost 7 bases, J lost 4 bases, and 10 bases lay in between. The CDR3 DNA reads TGTGCCAGCAACCCCCAGCTCACCGGGGAGCTGTTTTTT. Amino acid sequence: CASNPQLTGELFF.

The chain links TRBV5-1 to TRBJ1-1; 8 positions match TRBD1. Trimming took 0 bases from V and 1 from J; bases not matched to a gene: 2. Germline V CDR1 and CDR2: SGHRS, YFSETQ. This CDR3 contains 15 residues. The CDR3: CASSLDGQGNTEAFF. CDR3 nucleotide sequence: TGCGCCAGCAGCTTGGACGGACAGGGGAACACTGAAGCTTTCTTT.

V is TRBV11-3 and J is TRBJ1-6; a weak D match, TRBD1 (6 bases). The CDR3 length is 13 residues. The V gene lost 8 bases and the J gene lost 10 bases, with 15 bases spanning the gap. Germline lookup yields CDR1 SGHNT and CDR2 YENEEA. DNA for the CDR3: TGTGCCAGCGCTCCGGGGGGGCGATCACCCCTCCACTTT. This encodes CASAPGGRSPLHF.

The gene calls are TRBV5-4 and TRBJ1-4, with D perhaps matching TRBD1 (5 bases). This CDR3 is 17 amino acids long. In germline, CDR1 is SGHNT, CDR2 YYREEE (reference sequence). Deletions cut 4 bases from V and 6 bases from J, with 22 bases between. Here the CDR3 reads CASSPGGGRDGDEKLFF. The CDR3 DNA reads as TGTGCCAGCAGCCCTGGTGGGGGAAGGGACGGTGATGAAAAACTGTTTTTT.

This sequence joins TRBV10-3 and TRBJ1-4, with D uncertain. Germline CDR1 is ENHRY and CDR2 is SYGVKD. The CDR3 is 13 residues long. Trimming took 9 bases from V and 8 from J, leaving 16 bases between them. CDR3 bases: TGTGCCATTCGAGGGAGTGTTTACGAAAAACTGTTTTTT. Translation: CAIRGSVYEKLFF.

This chain joins TRBV3-1 (or the pseudogene TRBV3-2) and TRBJ1-5; tentatively, D is TRBD1 (6 bases). Germline values: CDR1 LGHDT, CDR2 YNNKEL (reference sequence). Trimming shortened V by 1 base and J by 6 bases, and 7 bases separated the two germline ends. The CDR3 covers 13 residues. The CDR3 spells CASSQGDTQPQHF. CDR3 bases: TGTGCCAGCAGCCAAGGGGACACTCAGCCCCAGCATTTT.

This rearrangement joins TRBV2 to TRBJ1-6; D gene unclear. V lost 10 bases and J 0 bases, leaving 10 bases between the germline ends. From germline, CDR1 is SNHLY and CDR2 FYNNEI. The CDR3 contains 14 residues. As DNA, the CDR3 is TGTGCCACTTCCCAAAGCTCCTATAATTCACCCCTCCACTTT. Protein product: CATSQSSYNSPLHF. Based on the CDR3 plus reference TRBV2 and TRBJ1-6, the full variable domain is EPEVTQTPSHQVTQMGQEVILRCVPISNHLYFYWYRQILGQKVEFLVSFYNNEISEKSEIFDDQFSVERPDGSNFTLKIRSTKLEDSAMYFCATSQSSYNSPLHFGNGTRLTVT.

The V and J genes are TRBV14 and TRBJ2-5; D perhaps matches TRBD2 (5 bases). Trimming cost V 6 bases and J 3 bases, with 11 bases left between them. This CDR3 spans 13 amino acids. The germline CDR1 and CDR2 sequences are SGHDN and FVKESK. The CDR3 nucleotides are TGTGCCAGCAGATTAGCCGGGAAAGAGACCCAGTACTTC. It specifies CASRLAGKETQYF.

The chain links TRBV20-1 to TRBJ2-3; D is undetermined. Germline V gives CDR1 DFQATT, CDR2 SNEGSKA (reference sequence). V was clipped by 6 bases and J by 3 bases, with 7 bases between them. The CDR3 totals 11 residues. CDR3 amino acids: CSAGITDTQYF. The DNA of the CDR3 is TGCAGTGCGGGAATAACAGATACGCAGTATTTT.

This clone was observed a single time. This CDR3 reads CAIRDRGKDTEAFF. Here the CDR3 DNA reads TGTGCCATCCGGGACAGGGGGAAGGACACTGAAGCTTTCTTT. The gene calls are TRBV10-3 and TRBJ1-1; 11 nucleotides match TRBD1. The CDR3 is 14 residues long. The junction had 5 bases not matched to a gene; V was cut back by 8 bases and J by 3 bases. Germline V gene data show CDR1 as ENHRY and CDR2 as SYGVKD.

V gene TRBV4-1 combines with J gene TRBJ2-3, with D uncertain. The CDR3 spans 17 residues. The germline CDR1 and CDR2 sequences are MGHRA and YSYEKL. V was clipped by 7 bases and J by 5 bases, with 25 bases between them. The CDR3 sequence is CASNPGPWTAVGDTQYF. CDR3 nucleotide sequence: TGCGCCAGCAACCCCGGCCCCTGGACCGCAGTAGGAGATACGCAGTATTTT.

The chain uses TRBV15 and TRBJ1-4; D perhaps matches TRBD1 (6 bases). The V end lost 1 base, the J end lost 4 bases, and 16 bases lay between the germline ends. The germline gives CDR1 LNHNV, CDR2 YYDKDF (reference sequence). The CDR3 covers 17 residues. CDR3 in amino acids: CATSRGPGGGGNEKLFF. DNA of the CDR3: TGTGCCACCAGCAGAGGACCGGGAGGAGGGGGTAATGAAAAACTGTTTTTT.

This clone has only one observation. This chain joins TRBV15 and TRBJ2-7, with 9 bases that match TRBD2. The germline gives CDR1 LNHNV, CDR2 YYDKDF (reference sequence). The V segment lost 7 bases and the J segment 0 bases; nucleotides outside the gene matches: 13. This CDR3 has 17 residues. This CDR3 is CATNPGALAGNSYEQYF. In DNA, the CDR3 is TGTGCCACCAACCCAGGAGCCCTAGCGGGGAACTCCTACGAGCAGTACTTC.

This clone showed up just once. The rearrangement uses TRBV2 and TRBJ2-5; D possibly corresponds to TRBD1 (5 bases). Germline-derived CDR1 and CDR2 are SNHLY and FYNNEI. Trimming stripped 3 bases from V and 6 bases from J, with 8 bases between. There are 12 residues in the CDR3. The CDR3 coding sequence is TGTGCCAGCAGTGACAGGGCGAAGACCCAGTACTTC. This sequence encodes CASSDRAKTQYF.

This clone was recorded only once. The chain is built from TRBV11-3 and TRBJ2-7; D assignment may be TRBD1 or TRBD2 (6 bases each). Germline V gene data show CDR1 as SGHNT and CDR2 as YENEEA. Trimming took off 0 bases at V and 5 bases at J, with 8 bases between the two ends. This CDR3 has 13 amino acids. The CDR3 spells CASSLEEGDEQYF. In DNA form, the CDR3 reads TGTGCCAGCAGCTTAGAGGAGGGGGACGAGCAGTACTTC.

The genes are TRBV27 and TRBJ1-1; weak D call: TRBD1 (5 bases). Germline lookup yields CDR1 MNHEY and CDR2 SMNVEV (reference sequence). There are 16 residues in the CDR3. The V and J ends lost 4 bases and 4 bases respectively, with 19 bases between them. The CDR3 is CASSSGTASHLTEAFF. CDR3 nucleotide sequence: TGTGCCAGCAGTTCCGGGACTGCCTCGCATCTCACTGAAGCTTTCTTT.

The V gene is TRBV5-5, the J gene TRBJ1-2; D is unclear. V lost 4 bases and J lost 9, with 16 bases in between. The CDR3 length is 13 residues. Germline CDR1 and CDR2: SGHKS and YYEKEE (reference sequence). The CDR3 DNA reads as TGTGCCAGCAGCACGGACGCGGCTGAGCGCTACACCTTC. This gives the protein CASSTDAAERYTF. Combining the CDR3 with reference TRBV5-5 and TRBJ1-2 gives the whole variable domain DAGVTQSPTHLIKTRGQQVTLRCSPISGHKSVSWYQQVLGQGPQFIFQYYEKEERGRGNFPDRFSARQFPNYSSELNVNALLLGDSALYLCASSTDAAERYTFGSGTRLTVV.